Sequencing of this T cell receptor beta chain was carried out in a study of T cell repertoires in cytomegalovirus infection. About the research overall: Both a matching HLA type and CMV infection were indicated by public TCR beta signatures. Study-wide results and limits: Summed public TCR beta family frequency identified CMV carriers bearing the relevant HLA. CMV-specific TCR beta clonotypes restricted by HLA-C dominated the ex vivo response.

Each CDR3 protein is one row after TCRdb ran MiXCR on the reads. The sample lists 150,000 or so distinct CDR3 sequences, over 25% occurring once. Trimming cost V 4 bases and J 12 bases, with 12 bases left between them. Germline CDR1 reads MGHDK; CDR2 reads SYGVNS. This CDR3 has 12 amino acids. A remark on this clonotype: Its antigen is still unknown.

The sequenced sample was CD8+ T cells from cultured PBMCs, obtained from culture after CMV antigen stimulation. The J gene is TRBJ1-4, the V gene TRBV25-1; no definite D call. The clonotype comes from a human donor in good health (CMV status not recorded). Some clones in this sample may be carry-over from other donors' samples. The CDR3 sequence: CASSGMGWELFF. Here the CDR3 DNA reads TGTGCCAGCAGTGGAATGGGTTGGGAACTGTTTTTT.